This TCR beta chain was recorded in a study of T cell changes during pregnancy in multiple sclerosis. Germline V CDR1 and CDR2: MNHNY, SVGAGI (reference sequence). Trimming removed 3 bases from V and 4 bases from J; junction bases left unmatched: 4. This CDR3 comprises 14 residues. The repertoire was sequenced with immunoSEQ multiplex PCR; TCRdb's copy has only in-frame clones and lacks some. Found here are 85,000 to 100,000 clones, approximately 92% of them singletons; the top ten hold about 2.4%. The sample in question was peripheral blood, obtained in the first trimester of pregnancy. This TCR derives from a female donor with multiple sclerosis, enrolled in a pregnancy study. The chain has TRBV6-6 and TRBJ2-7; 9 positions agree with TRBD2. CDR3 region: CASSYGTSHYEQYF. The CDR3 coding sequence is TGTGCCAGCAGTTATGGGACTAGCCATTACGAGCAGTACTTC.